Presented here are 19 T cell receptor beta chains from one specimen sequenced in a study of shared clonotypes between healthy human individuals. Here immunoSEQ multiplex PCR was the method, and the copy in TCRdb shows in-frame clones only, minus some. This table has fewer than 700,000 clones, around 78% appearing once. The sequencing input was PBMCs. These TCRs come from a woman aged 40 to 50 in good health. Some clones in this sample may be carry-over from other donors' samples.

The chain employs TRBV5-4 and TRBJ2-3; 10 bases fit TRBD2. The CDR3 spans 16 residues. Germline loops: CDR1 SGHNT, CDR2 YYREEE (reference sequence). Trimming removed 0 bases from V and 5 bases from J; junction bases left unmatched: 6. CDR3 region: CASSLVRPSGRDTQYF. CDR3 DNA: TGTGCCAGCAGCTTGGTGCGGCCTAGCGGGAGAGATACGCAGTATTTT.

This clone was seen more than once but under ten times. This chain uses TRBV7-8 with TRBJ2-7; no definite D call. V lost 0 bases, J lost 2 bases, and 14 bases lay in between. The CDR3 consists of 16 residues. The germline CDR1 and CDR2 sequences are SGHVS and FQNEAQ. This CDR3 is CASSLAKMRKTYEQYF. Here the CDR3 DNA reads TGTGCCAGCAGCTTAGCGAAGATGCGGAAAACCTACGAGCAGTACTTC. Based on the CDR3 plus reference TRBV7-8 and TRBJ2-7, the full variable domain is GAGVSQSPRYKVAKRGQDVALRCDPISGHVSLFWYQQALGQGPEFLTYFQNEAQLDKSGLPSDRFFAERPEGSVSTLKIQRTQQEDSAVYLCASSLAKMRKTYEQYFGPGTRLTVT.

This chain uses TRBV5-1 with TRBJ2-3, with D perhaps matching TRBD1 (5 bases). Trimming removed 0 bases from V and 4 bases from J, with 9 bases in between. CDR3 size: 14 residues. Germline CDR1 and CDR2: SGHRS and YFSETQ. CDR3 in DNA: TGCGCCAGCAGCTTGGGACAGCCGGCAGATACGCAGTATTTT. Translating it yields CASSLGQPADTQYF.

The J gene is TRBJ2-7, the V gene TRBV2; D perhaps matches TRBD2 (5 bases). Germline V gene lookup returns CDR1 SNHLY and CDR2 FYNNEI. The V end was cut by 0 bases, the J end by 7 bases, with 10 bases between. The CDR3 is 13 residues long. The CDR3 bases are TGTGCCAGCAGTGAAGCAGCGGTAGGAGAGCAGTACTTC. Translating gives CASSEAAVGEQYF.

J is TRBJ1-5 and V is TRBV2, with D unresolved. Trimming shortened V by 0 bases and J by 14 bases, and 11 bases separated the two germline ends. Germline-derived CDR1 and CDR2 are SNHLY and FYNNEI. This CDR3 region has 12 residues. In nucleotides, the CDR3 is TGTGCCAGCAGTGAAGCACGTTGGGGAAAGCATTTT. Translation: CASSEARWGKHF.

The rearrangement joins TRBV5-5 to TRBJ2-7, with TRBD2 matching over 8 bases. CDR1 and CDR2 (germline): SGHKS, YYEKEE (reference sequence). The CDR3 has 16 residues. After removal of 4 bases from V and 2 bases from J, the junction contained 11 bases not matched to a gene. CDR3 DNA sequence: TGTGCCAGCAGCCCGAGTGGAGCGGGAGCTGCCTACGAGCAGTACTTC. Its protein is CASSPSGAGAAYEQYF. The whole variable domain, filled in from reference TRBV5-5 and TRBJ2-7, reads DAGVTQSPTHLIKTRGQQVTLRCSPISGHKSVSWYQQVLGQGPQFIFQYYEKEERGRGNFPDRFSARQFPNYSSELNVNALLLGDSALYLCASSPSGAGAAYEQYFGPGTRLTVT.

The V gene is TRBV30, the J gene TRBJ2-1; possible D gene TRBD1, 7 bases. Trimming stripped 4 bases from V and 7 bases from J, with 14 bases between. Per germline, CDR1 GTSNPN and CDR2 SVGIG (reference sequence). This CDR3 is built from 13 residues. CDR3: CAWNPTGRNEQFF. The CDR3 region has the DNA TGTGCCTGGAACCCGACAGGGAGGAATGAGCAGTTCTTC.

The chain uses TRBV28 and TRBJ2-7; D might be TRBD1 or TRBD2, each matching 5 bases. Trimming shortened V by 6 bases and J by 7 bases, and 19 bases separated the two germline ends. There are 14 residues in the CDR3. Germline CDR1 MDHEN, CDR2 SYDVKM. The CDR3 DNA reads as TGTGCCAGCAGGGGACCAGAGAAAAACGGGGAGCAGTACTTC. This sequence encodes CASRGPEKNGEQYF.

The chain joins TRBV7-3 to TRBJ1-2, with D uncertain. CDR1 and CDR2 (germline): SGHTA, FQGTGA. With 6 bases removed from V and 7 bases from J, the gap between germline ends came to 12 bases. This CDR3 has 12 amino acids. The CDR3 coding sequence is TGTGCCAGCAGGTCGGAGAGGAGTGGCTACACCTTC. Protein product: CASRSERSGYTF.

CDR3 protein: CASKTTGGQGLDTEAFF. CDR3 DNA sequence: TGCGCCAGCAAAACAACAGGGGGCCAAGGGTTGGACACTGAAGCTTTCTTT. This sequence joins TRBV10-2 and TRBJ1-1; 9 nucleotides agree with TRBD1. Germline trimming cut 7 bases from V and 3 bases from J; bases unmatched to any gene: 15. This CDR3 region has 17 residues. Germline CDR1 and CDR2: WSHSY and SAAADI.

Regarding this clone: Given a far larger clone just one base away, this is likely a sequencing read error. The CDR3 bases are TGTGCCTGGAGTCAGGGGCCCAATGAGCAGCTCTTC. Encoded protein: CAWSQGPNEQLF. The chain links TRBV30 to TRBJ2-1; a possible D gene is TRBD1 (6 bases). The CDR3 is 12 residues long. Germline loops: CDR1 GTSNPN, CDR2 SVGIG (reference sequence).

J is TRBJ2-1 and V is TRBV5-6; perhaps TRBD1 as D (6 bases). The CDR3 sequence is 17 residues long. V lost 0 bases and J 7 bases, leaving 20 bases between the germline ends. The germline V gene encodes CDR1 SGHDT and CDR2 YYEEEE. The CDR3 sequence is CASSLVFERGFGNEQFF. The CDR3 DNA sequence: TGTGCCAGCAGCTTGGTATTCGAGAGGGGGTTCGGAAATGAGCAGTTCTTC.

The chain recombines TRBV19 with TRBJ2-6; no clear D. The V and J ends lost 4 bases and 1 base respectively, with 8 bases between them. There are 15 residues in the CDR3. Germline V gives CDR1 LNHDA, CDR2 SQIVND (reference sequence). The CDR3 loop reads CASSTGRSGANVLTF. The CDR3 coding sequence is TGTGCCAGTAGTACTGGCCGATCTGGGGCCAACGTCCTGACTTTC.

The chain recombines TRBV28 with TRBJ1-2; D is perhaps TRBD1 (6 bases). This CDR3 spans 15 amino acids. V shed 6 bases and J shed 4 bases, with 18 bases lying between them. In germline, CDR1 is MDHEN, CDR2 SYDVKM. The CDR3 here is CASSAGTGATYGYTF. The CDR3 coding sequence is TGTGCCAGCAGCGCCGGTACGGGGGCGACCTATGGCTACACCTTC.

Points on this clone: A read error is possible here, since a much larger clone lies one base away. This chain connects TRBV25-1 to TRBJ2-2, with D unclear. Trimming took off 5 bases at V and 3 bases at J, with 1 base between the two ends. This CDR3 has 11 residues. Looked up from germline, CDR1 is MGHDK and CDR2 is SYGVNS. The CDR3 protein is CASSYTGELFF. CDR3 DNA: TGTGCCAGCAGTTACACCGGGGAGCTGTTTTTT.

This clone has more than one count but fewer than ten. CDR3 bases: TGTGCCAGCAGTGAAATTGTTGGCGGGGAGCAGTTCTTC. This encodes CASSEIVGGEQFF. The chain uses TRBV2 and TRBJ2-1; tentative D call: TRBD2 (5 bases). Trimming took 2 bases from V and 10 from J, leaving 12 bases between them. CDR3 length: 13 amino acids. Germline lookup yields CDR1 SNHLY and CDR2 FYNNEI.

The V call is TRBV2, the J call TRBJ2-1, with 12 bases aligning to TRBD2. This CDR3 comprises 15 residues. The trim removed 7 bases at V and 8 bases at J, leaving 9 bases unmatched. The germline V gene has CDR1 SNHLY and CDR2 FYNNEI. The CDR3 loop reads CASKVGLAGSDEQFF. The CDR3 nucleotides are TGTGCCAGCAAGGTCGGACTAGCGGGATCGGATGAGCAGTTCTTC.

J is TRBJ2-2 and V is TRBV10-1; 9 positions agree with TRBD2. The CDR3 contains 23 residues. The J segment lost 9 bases and the V segment lost 3 bases, leaving 32 bases of the junction unmatched. Germline V gives CDR1 WNHNN, CDR2 SYGVQD (reference sequence). CDR3 bases: TGCGCCAGCAGTGATGGGTTCGATAGGCGGGAGGGTCTTTTTGGAGCTATTATTTGGGAGCTGTTTTTT. This sequence encodes CASSDGFDRREGLFGAIIWELFF.

The chain recombines TRBV7-2 with TRBJ2-7; tentatively, D is TRBD1 (5 bases). The CDR3 covers 14 residues. The V end was cut by 5 bases, the J end by 0 bases, with 11 bases between. Germline CDR1 reads SGHTA; CDR2 reads FQGNSA. CDR3 coding DNA: TGTGCCAGCAGCAACCGACAGATCTCCTACGAGCAGTACTTC. Encoded protein: CASSNRQISYEQYF.